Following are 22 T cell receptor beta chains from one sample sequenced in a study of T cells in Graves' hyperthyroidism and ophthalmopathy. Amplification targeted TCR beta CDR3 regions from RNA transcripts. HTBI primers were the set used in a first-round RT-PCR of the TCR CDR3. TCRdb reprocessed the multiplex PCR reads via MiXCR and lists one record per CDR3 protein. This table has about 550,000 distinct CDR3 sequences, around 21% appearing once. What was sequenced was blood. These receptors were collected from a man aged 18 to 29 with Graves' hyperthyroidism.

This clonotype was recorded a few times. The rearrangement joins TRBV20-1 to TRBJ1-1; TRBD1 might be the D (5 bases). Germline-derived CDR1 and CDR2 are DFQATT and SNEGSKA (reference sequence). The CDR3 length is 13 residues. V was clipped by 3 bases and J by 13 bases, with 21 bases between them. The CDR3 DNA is TGCAGTGCTAGTGGGGGGGGAGCCTACGAGGGTTTCTTT. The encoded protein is CSASGGGAYEGFF.

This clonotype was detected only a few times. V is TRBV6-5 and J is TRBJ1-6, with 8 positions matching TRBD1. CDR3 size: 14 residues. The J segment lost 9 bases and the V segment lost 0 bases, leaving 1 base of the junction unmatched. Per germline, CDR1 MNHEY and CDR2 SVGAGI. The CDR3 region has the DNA TGTGCCAGCAGTTACTCGACAGGGGTTTCACCCCTCCACTTT. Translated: CASSYSTGVSPLHF.

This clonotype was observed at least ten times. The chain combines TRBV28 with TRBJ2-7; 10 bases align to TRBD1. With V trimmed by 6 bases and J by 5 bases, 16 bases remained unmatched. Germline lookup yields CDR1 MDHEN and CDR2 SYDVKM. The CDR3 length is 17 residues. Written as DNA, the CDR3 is TGTGCCAGCAGCACAACGCCGGGACAGGGGTTGTCGGACGAGCAGTACTTC. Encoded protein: CASSTTPGQGLSDEQYF.

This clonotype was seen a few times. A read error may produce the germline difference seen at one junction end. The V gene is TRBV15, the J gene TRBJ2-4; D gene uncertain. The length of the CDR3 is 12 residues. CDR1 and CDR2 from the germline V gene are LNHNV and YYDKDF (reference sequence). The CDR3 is CATSRALNIQYF. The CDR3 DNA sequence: TGTGCCACCAGTAGAGCTTTGAACATTCAGTACTTC.

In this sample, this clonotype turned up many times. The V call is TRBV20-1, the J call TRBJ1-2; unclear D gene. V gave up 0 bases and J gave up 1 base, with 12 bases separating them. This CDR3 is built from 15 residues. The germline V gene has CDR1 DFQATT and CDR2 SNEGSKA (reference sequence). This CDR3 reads CSARESARRNYGYTF. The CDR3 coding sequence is TGCAGTGCTAGAGAATCTGCCCGCCGTAACTATGGCTACACCTTC.

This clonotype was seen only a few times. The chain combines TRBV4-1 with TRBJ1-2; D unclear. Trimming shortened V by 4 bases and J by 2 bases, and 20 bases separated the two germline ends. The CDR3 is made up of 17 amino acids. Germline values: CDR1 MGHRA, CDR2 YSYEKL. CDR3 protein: CASSPGPRDSLNYGYTF. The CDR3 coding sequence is TGCGCCAGCAGCCCCGGACCCAGAGATAGCCTAAACTATGGCTACACCTTC.

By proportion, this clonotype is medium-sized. The CDR3, as DNA: TGTGCCAGCAGCTCCACGGAAGAGACCCAGTACTTC. Its protein product is CASSSTEETQYF. The rearrangement joins TRBV7-9 to TRBJ2-5; D not certain. Trimming cost V 4 bases and J 3 bases, with 6 bases left between them. The CDR3 has 12 residues. Germline V CDR1 and CDR2: SEHNR, FQNEAQ (reference sequence).

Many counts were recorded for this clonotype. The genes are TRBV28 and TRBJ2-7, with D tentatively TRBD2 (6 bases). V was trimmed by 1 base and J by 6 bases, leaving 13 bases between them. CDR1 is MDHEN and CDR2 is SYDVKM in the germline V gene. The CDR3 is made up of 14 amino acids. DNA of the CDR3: TGTGCCAGCAGTTTATCAGTGACAGCGGGCGAGCAGTACTTC. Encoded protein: CASSLSVTAGEQYF. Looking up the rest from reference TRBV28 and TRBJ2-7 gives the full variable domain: DVKVTQSSRYLVKRTGEKVFLECVQDMDHENMFWYRQDPGLGLRLIYFSYDVKMKEKGDIPEGYSVSREKKERFSLILESASTNQTSMYLCASSLSVTAGEQYFGPGTRLTVT.

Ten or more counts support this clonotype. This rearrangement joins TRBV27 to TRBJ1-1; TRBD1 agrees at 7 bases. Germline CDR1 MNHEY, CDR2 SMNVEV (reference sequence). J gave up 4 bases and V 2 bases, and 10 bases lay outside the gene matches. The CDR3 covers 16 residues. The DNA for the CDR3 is TGTGCCAGCAGTTTAGCAACTCAGGGGGGACGCACTGAAGCTTTCTTT. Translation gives CASSLATQGGRTEAFF.

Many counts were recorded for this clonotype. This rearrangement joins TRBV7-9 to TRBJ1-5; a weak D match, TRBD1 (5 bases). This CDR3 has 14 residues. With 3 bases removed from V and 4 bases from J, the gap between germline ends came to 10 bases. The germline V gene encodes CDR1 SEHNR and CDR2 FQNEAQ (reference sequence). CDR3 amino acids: CASSFAGSNQPQHF. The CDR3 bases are TGTGCCAGCAGCTTCGCAGGGTCTAATCAGCCCCAGCATTTT.

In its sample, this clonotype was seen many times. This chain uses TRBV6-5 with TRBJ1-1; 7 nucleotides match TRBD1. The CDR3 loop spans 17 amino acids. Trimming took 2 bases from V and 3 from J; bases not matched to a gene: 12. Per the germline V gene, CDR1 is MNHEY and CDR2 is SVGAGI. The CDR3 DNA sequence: TGTGCCAGCAGTTACCAACCACAGGGGATCGGGGACACTGAAGCTTTCTTT. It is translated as CASSYQPQGIGDTEAFF.

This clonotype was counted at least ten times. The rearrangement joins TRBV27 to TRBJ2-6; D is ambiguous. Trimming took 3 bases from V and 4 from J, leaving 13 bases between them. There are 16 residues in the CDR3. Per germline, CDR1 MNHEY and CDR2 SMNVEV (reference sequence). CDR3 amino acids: CASSFTVLGGANVLTF. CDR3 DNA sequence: TGTGCCAGCAGTTTTACGGTTTTAGGGGGGGCCAACGTCCTGACTTTC.

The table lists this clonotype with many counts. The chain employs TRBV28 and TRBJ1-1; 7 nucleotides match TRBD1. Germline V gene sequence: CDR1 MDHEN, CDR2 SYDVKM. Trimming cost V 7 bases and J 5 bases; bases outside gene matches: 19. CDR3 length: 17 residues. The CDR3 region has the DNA TGTGCCAGCACCTCAGGACGTAGGGGGCCACGTGGAACTGAAGCTTTCTTT. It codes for CASTSGRRGPRGTEAFF. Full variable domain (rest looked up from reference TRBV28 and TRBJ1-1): DVKVTQSSRYLVKRTGEKVFLECVQDMDHENMFWYRQDPGLGLRLIYFSYDVKMKEKGDIPEGYSVSREKKERFSLILESASTNQTSMYLCASTSGRRGPRGTEAFFGQGTRLTVV.

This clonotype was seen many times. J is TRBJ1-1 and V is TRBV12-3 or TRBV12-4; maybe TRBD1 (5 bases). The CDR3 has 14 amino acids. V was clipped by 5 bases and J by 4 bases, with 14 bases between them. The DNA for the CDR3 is TGTGCCAGCAGTCTTAGGGGTCGGCGCACTGAAGCTTTCTTT. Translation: CASSLRGRRTEAFF.

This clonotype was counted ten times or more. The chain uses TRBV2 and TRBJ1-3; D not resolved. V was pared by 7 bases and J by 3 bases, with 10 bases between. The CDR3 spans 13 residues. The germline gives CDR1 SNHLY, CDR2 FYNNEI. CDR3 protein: CASKPGIGNTIYF. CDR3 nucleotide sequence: TGTGCCAGCAAGCCGGGAATTGGAAACACCATATATTTT.

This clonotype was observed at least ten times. The CDR3, as DNA: TGTGCCCTTAAAAGGGGCACCGGGGAGCTGTTTTTT. Its translation is CALKRGTGELFF. This chain joins TRBV19 and TRBJ2-2, with D possibly being TRBD1 (5 bases). V shed 11 bases and J shed 4 bases, with 11 bases lying between them. The germline gives CDR1 LNHDA, CDR2 SQIVND (reference sequence). This CDR3 region has 12 residues.

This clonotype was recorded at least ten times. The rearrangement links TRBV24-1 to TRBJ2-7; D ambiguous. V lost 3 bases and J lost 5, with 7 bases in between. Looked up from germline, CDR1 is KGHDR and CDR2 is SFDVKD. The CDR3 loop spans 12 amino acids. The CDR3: CATSDTTNEQYF. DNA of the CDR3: TGTGCCACCAGTGATACTACGAACGAGCAGTACTTC.

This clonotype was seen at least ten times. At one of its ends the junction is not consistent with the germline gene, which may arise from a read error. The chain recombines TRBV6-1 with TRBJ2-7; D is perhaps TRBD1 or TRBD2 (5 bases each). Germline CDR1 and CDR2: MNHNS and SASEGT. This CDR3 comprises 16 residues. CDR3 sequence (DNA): TGTGCCAGCAGGGCGCCCATCGGGGTGACAGCGCACGAGCGGTACTTC. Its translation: CASRAPIGVTAHERYF.

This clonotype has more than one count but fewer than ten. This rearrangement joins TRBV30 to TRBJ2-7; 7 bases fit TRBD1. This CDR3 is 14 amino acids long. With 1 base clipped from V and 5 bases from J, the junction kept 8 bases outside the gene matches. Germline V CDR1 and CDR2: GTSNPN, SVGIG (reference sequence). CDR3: CAWSGHRGNDEQYF. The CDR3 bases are TGTGCCTGGAGTGGACACAGGGGAAACGACGAGCAGTACTTC.

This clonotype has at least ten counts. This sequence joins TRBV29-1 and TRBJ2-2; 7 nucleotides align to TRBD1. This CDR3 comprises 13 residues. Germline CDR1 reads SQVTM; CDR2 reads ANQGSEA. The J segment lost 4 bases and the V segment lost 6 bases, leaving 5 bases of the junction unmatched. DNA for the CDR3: TGCAGCGTCCAGGGGGAAATCACCGGGGAGCTGTTTTTT. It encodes CSVQGEITGELFF.

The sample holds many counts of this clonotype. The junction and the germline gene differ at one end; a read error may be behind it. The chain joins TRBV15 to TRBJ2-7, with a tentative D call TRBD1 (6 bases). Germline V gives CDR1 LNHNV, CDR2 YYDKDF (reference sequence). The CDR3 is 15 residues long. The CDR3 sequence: CATSRDSTGTEEQYF. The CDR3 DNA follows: TGCGCCACCAGCAGAGATTCGACAGGCACCGAAGAGCAGTACTTC.

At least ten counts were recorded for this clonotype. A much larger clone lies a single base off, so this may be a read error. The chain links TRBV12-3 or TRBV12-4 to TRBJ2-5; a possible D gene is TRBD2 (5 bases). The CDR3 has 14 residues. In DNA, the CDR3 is TGTGCCAGCAGTTTAGGGGAGCCCCAAAAGACCCAGTACTTC. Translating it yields CASSLGEPQKTQYF.